Each of the 17 T cell receptor beta chains below was sequenced from the same sample in a study of identical twins (dated by TCRdb to the mid-2010s). The method was 5' RACE. The sample was run on an Illumina HiSeq 2000. The public sequencing data were trimmed at Q25 with fastp and processed into clonotypes with MiXCR by TCRdb, which kept only in-frame beta chains. Entries are consolidated by CDR3 protein sequence, retaining the most common genes and DNA. The sample yields about 890,000 distinct CDR3 sequences; around 12% were counted once. The leading ten clones occupy about 1.5% of the sample. These same data were also listed under a study on yellow fever vaccine responses in identical twins.

Sequenced material: PBMCs. The receptors here all came from a woman under 30 in good health.

The chain has TRBV29-1 and TRBJ2-1, with TRBD2 matching over 11 bases. Looked up from germline, CDR1 is SQVTM and CDR2 is ANQGSEA. The CDR3 spans 15 residues. V was clipped by 1 base and J by 6 bases; unmatched bases: 5. The CDR3 protein is CSVEGRLAGLNEQFF. In nucleotides, the CDR3 is TGCAGCGTTGAAGGGAGACTAGCGGGACTCAATGAGCAGTTCTTC.

This clonotype was picked up a small number of times. V is TRBV15 and J is TRBJ2-1; tentatively, D is TRBD2 (5 bases). The length of the CDR3 is 13 residues. Germline-derived CDR1 and CDR2 are LNHNV and YYDKDF (reference sequence). V was pared by 1 base and J by 4 bases, with 5 bases between. This chain's CDR3 is CATSRGGYNEQFF. CDR3 DNA: TGTGCCACCAGCAGAGGCGGGTACAATGAGCAGTTCTTC.

This clonotype came up a few times. The chain has TRBV20-1 and TRBJ2-7; 10 positions agree with TRBD1. The CDR3 is 13 residues long. V dropped 6 bases and J dropped 4; count of bases not matched to a gene: 6. Germline V gives CDR1 DFQATT, CDR2 SNEGSKA (reference sequence). This CDR3 is CSALTGGEYEQYF. The DNA of the CDR3 is TGCAGTGCCCTGACAGGGGGCGAATACGAGCAGTACTTC.

This clonotype was found many times. The V and J genes are TRBV5-1 and TRBJ2-5; D unclear. This CDR3 spans 13 amino acids. CDR1 SGHRS and CDR2 YFSETQ come from the germline V gene. V was trimmed by 5 bases and J by 2 bases, leaving 10 bases between them. The CDR3: CASRPALQETQYF. The CDR3 nucleotides read TGCGCCAGCAGACCGGCCCTACAAGAGACCCAGTACTTC.

The sample holds many counts of this clonotype. The CDR3: CATSRGQEPNTGELFF. The CDR3 DNA reads as TGTGCCACCAGCAGAGGACAGGAACCGAACACCGGGGAGCTGTTTTTT. V gene TRBV15 combines with J gene TRBJ2-2, with D possibly matching TRBD1 (6 bases). This CDR3 has 16 residues. V gave up 1 base and J gave up 0 bases, with 9 bases separating them. CDR1 is LNHNV and CDR2 is YYDKDF in the germline V gene (reference sequence). The full variable domain, rest sourced from reference TRBV15 and TRBJ2-2, is DAMVIQNPRYQVTQFGKPVTLSCSQTLNHNVMYWYQQKSSQAPKLLFHYYDKDFNNEADTPDNFQSRRPNTSFCFLDIRSPGLGDTAMYLCATSRGQEPNTGELFFGEGSRLTVL.

This clonotype was recorded a few times. The chain couples TRBV20-1 to TRBJ2-2; TRBD2 agrees at 12 bases. The CDR3 contains 17 residues. Germline trimming cut 2 bases from V and 7 bases from J; bases unmatched to any gene: 11. Germline loops: CDR1 DFQATT, CDR2 SNEGSKA (reference sequence). For the CDR3, the DNA is TGCAGTGCTAGACCCCTCCTAGCGGGAGGGCAGGTCGGGGAGCTGTTTTTT. Its protein is CSARPLLAGGQVGELFF.

This clonotype came up a few times. The chain joins TRBV3-1 to TRBJ1-3; D is unclear. The CDR3 spans 15 residues. V was clipped by 2 bases and J by 0 bases, with 8 bases between them. CDR1 LGHDT and CDR2 YNNKEL come from the germline V gene (reference sequence). CDR3: CASSQIQYSGNTIYF. The CDR3 bases are TGTGCCAGCAGCCAAATTCAATACTCTGGAAACACCATATATTTT.

This rearrangement joins TRBV15 to TRBJ2-1; possible D gene TRBD2, 6 bases. The CDR3 is made up of 16 amino acids. Germline CDR1 is LNHNV and CDR2 is YYDKDF (reference sequence). Trimming took 0 bases from V and 0 from J, leaving 9 bases between them. CDR3 coding DNA: TGTGCCACCAGCAGAGAAGGGAGGAGCTCCTACAATGAGCAGTTCTTC. It yields the protein CATSREGRSSYNEQFF.

This chain joins TRBV7-3 and TRBJ2-3; 12 bases line up with TRBD2. This CDR3 has 18 amino acids. Trimming removed 0 bases from V and 2 bases from J; junction bases left unmatched: 6. Germline assignment: CDR1 SGHTA and CDR2 FQGTGA. CDR3 region: CASSLTLASGGVTDTQYF. As DNA, the CDR3 is TGTGCCAGCAGCTTAACGTTGGCTAGCGGGGGGGTCACAGATACGCAGTATTTT.

J is TRBJ1-5 and V is TRBV10-3, with D maybe TRBD1 (5 bases). In germline, CDR1 is ENHRY, CDR2 SYGVKD. V was clipped by 5 bases and J by 3 bases, with 14 bases between them. The CDR3 consists of 15 residues. The CDR3 nucleotides are TGTGCCATCAGTAGAGGCAGGGAAGTCAATCAGCCCCAGCATTTT. This translates into CAISRGREVNQPQHF.

This clonotype was observed many times. V is TRBV6-6 and J is TRBJ2-7; D unresolved. V was cut by 2 bases and J by 6 bases, with 5 bases left in between. This CDR3 contains 11 residues. CDR1 and CDR2 (germline): MNHNY, SVGAGI (reference sequence). CDR3: CASSYRFEQYF. CDR3 nucleotide sequence: TGTGCCAGCAGTTACCGGTTCGAGCAGTACTTC.

This clonotype has more than one count but fewer than ten. The chain carries TRBV7-9 and TRBJ2-1; tentatively, D is TRBD1 or TRBD2 (7 bases each). The germline CDR1 and CDR2 sequences are SEHNR and FQNEAQ (reference sequence). The CDR3 extends over 17 amino acids. Trimming pared 2 bases from V and 1 base from J, leaving 15 bases between. The CDR3 sequence: CASSLSRGGRSYNEQFF. CDR3 in DNA: TGTGCCAGCAGCTTATCCAGGGGGGGAAGGTCCTACAATGAGCAGTTCTTC.

The V and J genes are TRBV5-1 and TRBJ2-3; D uncertain. V lost 0 bases, J lost 8 bases, and 10 bases lay in between. In germline, CDR1 is SGHRS, CDR2 YFSETQ. This CDR3 spans 13 amino acids. CDR3 nucleotide sequence: TGCGCCAGCAGCTTGGAAGGTATCCCTACGCAGTATTTT. Translated, it gives CASSLEGIPTQYF.

This clonotype was observed a handful of times. This rearrangement joins TRBV10-1 to TRBJ2-3; 13 bases line up with TRBD2. The CDR3 runs to 17 residues. The trim removed 4 bases at V and 0 bases at J, leaving 4 bases unmatched. The germline CDR1 and CDR2 sequences are WNHNN and SYGVQD (reference sequence). The CDR3 region has the DNA TGCGCCAGCAGTGGGACTAGCGGGGGCCACAGCACAGATACGCAGTATTTT. The encoded protein is CASSGTSGGHSTDTQYF.

V usage is TRBV27 and J usage is TRBJ2-7; no definite D call. CDR3 length: 15 amino acids. Looked up from germline, CDR1 is MNHEY and CDR2 is SMNVEV (reference sequence). The ends were cut back, 5 bases at V and 2 bases at J, with 16 bases in the middle. CDR3 DNA: TGTGCCAGCAGTCCGGGCCGGACGCGGCCCTACGAGCAGTACGTC. It codes for CASSPGRTRPYEQYV.

This chain joins TRBV12-3 or TRBV12-4 and TRBJ2-7; 12 positions match TRBD2. V was clipped by 7 bases and J by 6 bases; unmatched bases: 7. The CDR3 length is 14 residues. CDR3: CASTMTSGSGEQYF. The CDR3 DNA reads as TGTGCCAGCACCATGACTAGCGGGAGCGGCGAGCAGTACTTC.

The rearrangement uses TRBV3-1 and TRBJ2-2; 9 nucleotides align to TRBD1. This CDR3 is built from 15 residues. The germline gives CDR1 LGHDT, CDR2 YNNKEL (reference sequence). After removal of 1 base from V and 6 bases from J, the junction contained 3 bases not matched to a gene. CDR3 residues: CASSQGTGVAGELFF. DNA of the CDR3: TGTGCCAGCAGCCAAGGGACAGGGGTGGCCGGGGAGCTGTTTTTT.